One and the same sample provided the 2 T cell receptor beta chains below, sequenced in a study of blood T cells in healthy people across ages. Next came a second PCR, run for about 7 to 12 cycles, which used a sample-barcoded 5' primer along with a J-beta primer mix. From the 5' RACE reads, TCRdb called clonotypes with MiXCR, one entry per CDR3 protein. The sample records more than 450,000 distinct CDR3 sequences, 27% being singletons. This sample also belongs to another study, concerning T cells of mothers and their children.

The sequenced sample consisted of blood. The receptor set was obtained from a boy younger than 10 in good health.

This clonotype was observed a handful of times. A much larger clone lies a single base off, so this may be a read error. The genes are TRBV20-1 and TRBJ2-5; D is perhaps TRBD2 (6 bases). Trimming shortened V by 1 base and J by 4 bases, and 28 bases separated the two germline ends. CDR3 length equals 19 residues. CDR1 DFQATT and CDR2 SNEGSKA come from the germline V gene (reference sequence). The CDR3 DNA reads as TGCAGTGCTAGAGGGCGGTTCCCTCGGGGCGGGGCCGCAGGAGAGACCCAGTACTTC. The encoded protein is CSARGRFPRGGAAGETQYF.

About this clonotype: The junction departs from germline at one end; a sequencing error may be responsible. CDR3 in DNA: TGTGCCAGCAGCCCGACTAGAATACGGGGCAATGAGCAGTTCTTT. Residues: CASSPTRIRGNEQFF. The chain combines TRBV4-2 with TRBJ2-1; D might be TRBD2 (6 bases). Germline-derived CDR1 and CDR2 are LGHNA and YNFKEQ. The CDR3 length is 15 residues.